Listed here are 18 T cell receptor beta chains from one sample, sequenced in a study of T cell changes during pregnancy in multiple sclerosis. Profiled with immunoSEQ multiplex PCR; TCRdb holds only in-frame clones, not every one. Of roughly 18,000 clones listed, 70% to 90% were seen once; the top ten hold 9% to 10%. The material sequenced was CD8+ T cells from peripheral blood mononuclear cells, taken after pregnancy. These receptor sequences come from a female donor with multiple sclerosis, enrolled in a pregnancy study.

The rearrangement links TRBV2 to TRBJ1-6; a possible D gene is TRBD1 (6 bases). Trimming left V 1 base short and J 10 bases short, with 14 bases between. CDR3 length equals 15 residues. CDR1 is SNHLY, CDR2 FYNNEI, per germline. In DNA form, the CDR3 reads TGTGCCAGCAGTGAAGTGACCGGGACAAAGTCACCCCTCCACTTT. Amino acids: CASSEVTGTKSPLHF. The variable domain in full, with the rest retrieved from reference TRBV2 and TRBJ1-6, is EPEVTQTPSHQVTQMGQEVILRCVPISNHLYFYWYRQILGQKVEFLVSFYNNEISEKSEIFDDQFSVERPDGSNFTLKIRSTKLEDSAMYFCASSEVTGTKSPLHFGNGTRLTVT.

The chain carries TRBV19 and TRBJ2-7; TRBD2 might be the D (6 bases). Trimming pared 7 bases from V and 6 bases from J, leaving 13 bases between. Per germline, CDR1 LNHDA and CDR2 SQIVND (reference sequence). The length of the CDR3 is 12 residues. The DNA of the CDR3 is TGTGCCAGTATAGGTGAGGGAGGCGAGCAGTACTTC. Encoded protein: CASIGEGGEQYF. Full variable domain (remainder filled in from reference TRBV19 and TRBJ2-7): DGGITQSPKYLFRKEGQNVTLSCEQNLNHDAMYWYRQDPGQGLRLIYYSQIVNDFQKGDIAEGYSVSREKKESFPLTVTSAQKNPTAFYLCASIGEGGEQYFGPGTRLTVT.

The CDR3 loop is CASSLAGSSTDTQYF. The CDR3 DNA sequence: TGTGCCAGCAGCCTAGCGGGATCTAGCACAGATACGCAGTATTTT. The rearrangement joins TRBV7-3 to TRBJ2-3; TRBD2 matches 9 bases. This CDR3 is 15 amino acids long. The V segment lost 5 bases and the J segment 0 bases; nucleotides outside the gene matches: 3. Germline V gene sequence: CDR1 SGHTA, CDR2 FQGTGA.

The chain joins TRBV7-3 to TRBJ2-3; 13 bases line up with TRBD2. V dropped 3 bases and J dropped 3; count of bases not matched to a gene: 6. The CDR3 covers 17 residues. The germline CDR1 and CDR2 sequences are SGHTA and FQGTGA. The chain's CDR3 is CASSFSRLAGGTDTQYF. In nucleotides, the CDR3 is TGTGCCAGCAGCTTCTCTAGACTAGCGGGAGGTACAGATACGCAGTATTTT. Supplemented by reference TRBV7-3 and TRBJ2-3, the full variable domain reads GAGVSQTPSNKVTEKGKYVELRCDPISGHTALYWYRQSLGQGPEFLIYFQGTGAADDSGLPNDRFFAVRPEGSVSTLKIQRTERGDSAVYLCASSFSRLAGGTDTQYFGPGTRLTVL.

The genes are TRBV11-2 and TRBJ1-4; no clear D. From germline, CDR1 is SGHAT and CDR2 FQNNGV. The length of the CDR3 is 12 residues. Between the trimmed V and J ends, which lost 1 base and 7 bases, there was a span of 4 bases. The CDR3 spells CASSLGPEKLFF. The CDR3 nucleotides are TGTGCCAGCAGCTTAGGGCCTGAAAAACTGTTTTTT.

The chain links TRBV15 to TRBJ2-7; 8 bases fit TRBD2. This CDR3 comprises 14 residues. The junction had 6 bases not matched to a gene; V was cut back by 5 bases and J by 3 bases. Germline V gene data show CDR1 as LNHNV and CDR2 as YYDKDF (reference sequence). The CDR3 sequence: CATSPLAEGYEQYF. The CDR3 DNA reads as TGTGCCACCAGCCCACTAGCGGAAGGCTACGAGCAGTACTTC.

The rearrangement joins TRBV6-1 to TRBJ2-7; TRBD1 might be the D (6 bases). CDR3 length: 15 residues. Germline CDR1 is MNHNS and CDR2 is SASEGT. V was trimmed by 2 bases and J by 4 bases, leaving 15 bases between them. The CDR3 DNA reads TGTGCCAGCAGTGAATTGCCGGGACAATATTACGAGCAGTACTTC. It translates to CASSELPGQYYEQYF.

This clone is a singleton in its sample. The chain has TRBV6-6 and TRBJ2-1; a weak D match, TRBD2 (6 bases). V shed 8 bases and J shed 3 bases, with 17 bases lying between them. This CDR3 contains 15 residues. CDR1 is MNHNY, CDR2 SVGAGI, per germline (reference sequence). This chain's CDR3 is CASAISGTYYNEQFF. The CDR3 DNA reads TGTGCCAGCGCAATTTCCGGGACTTACTACAATGAGCAGTTCTTC.

In this sample, this clone turned up once. The V and J genes are TRBV27 and TRBJ2-7; a possible D gene is TRBD1 (6 bases). Per the germline V gene, CDR1 is MNHEY and CDR2 is SMNVEV (reference sequence). V shed 3 bases and J shed 7 bases, with 16 bases lying between them. This CDR3 comprises 14 residues. CDR3 sequence reads: CASSFVGAQGEQYF. CDR3 DNA: TGTGCCAGCAGTTTTGTGGGGGCTCAAGGGGAGCAGTACTTC.

This clone was picked up one time. The chain combines TRBV5-4 with TRBJ2-5, with 11 bases identical to TRBD1. The CDR3 consists of 13 residues. The J segment lost 6 bases and the V segment lost 4 bases, leaving 2 bases of the junction unmatched. The germline V gene has CDR1 SGHNT and CDR2 YYREEE (reference sequence). In DNA form, the CDR3 reads TGTGCCAGCAGCCCGGACAGGGGGCAGACCCAGTACTTC. Its translation is CASSPDRGQTQYF.

This chain joins TRBV5-1 and TRBJ1-1, with D perhaps TRBD1 (6 bases). V lost 4 bases, J lost 8 bases, and 12 bases lay in between. CDR1 is SGHRS, CDR2 YFSETQ, per germline. The CDR3 spans 12 residues. CDR3 protein: CASSETGTEAFF. The CDR3 nucleotides are TGCGCCAGCAGCGAGACCGGGACAGAAGCTTTCTTT.

The chain links TRBV9 to TRBJ2-7, with 9 positions matching TRBD2. The CDR3 contains 15 residues. V was pared by 1 base and J by 0 bases, with 2 bases of the junction left unmatched. Germline values: CDR1 SGDLS, CDR2 YYNGEE. As DNA, the CDR3 is TGTGCCAGCAGCGTAAGTAGCGGGAGCTCCTACGAGCAGTACTTC. Translation: CASSVSSGSSYEQYF.

This clone is deemed medium-sized (0.01 to 0.1%). The chain employs TRBV6-1 and TRBJ2-7; a weak D match, TRBD2 (5 bases). This CDR3 has 14 residues. Germline CDR1 MNHNS, CDR2 SASEGT. Trimming pared 2 bases from V and 1 base from J, leaving 9 bases between. This CDR3 reads CASSELEGSYEQYF. As DNA, the CDR3 is TGTGCCAGCAGTGAACTTGAGGGTTCCTACGAGCAGTACTTC.

The chain is built from TRBV28 and TRBJ1-2; D ambiguous. CDR3 length: 14 residues. Germline loops: CDR1 MDHEN, CDR2 SYDVKM. Trimming shortened V by 4 bases and J by 0 bases, and 9 bases separated the two germline ends. The CDR3 DNA is TGTGCCAGCAGTTACCAGGTTACTAACTATGGCTACACCTTC. This sequence encodes CASSYQVTNYGYTF.

The CDR3 reads CASRGGYEQYF. For the CDR3, the DNA is TGTGCCAGCAGAGGGGGTTACGAGCAGTACTTC. This chain uses TRBV6-5 with TRBJ2-5; a weak D match, TRBD1 (6 bases). The J call is doubtful: the DNA matches TRBJ2-7 better. The CDR3 runs to 11 residues. CDR1 MNHEY and CDR2 SVGAGI come from the germline V gene.

Written as DNA, the CDR3 is TGTGCCTGGAGTGAGGGGGTCAACACTGAAGCTTTCTTT. It specifies CAWSEGVNTEAFF. The chain carries TRBV30 and TRBJ1-1; maybe TRBD1 (6 bases). This CDR3 spans 13 amino acids. V shed 1 base and J shed 2 bases, with 8 bases lying between them. The V gene's germline CDR1 is GTSNPN and CDR2 SVGIG (reference sequence).

The V gene is TRBV7-3, the J gene TRBJ2-3; tentatively, D is TRBD2 (6 bases). Looked up from germline, CDR1 is SGHTA and CDR2 is FQGTGA. V lost 1 base to trimming and J lost 3 bases, with 11 bases between them. There are 15 residues in the CDR3. The CDR3 nucleotides read TGTGCCAGCAGCTTAAGTGGAGGGTTGACAGATACGCAGTATTTT. It encodes CASSLSGGLTDTQYF.

The gene calls are TRBV5-6 and TRBJ2-1; D is possibly TRBD1 (6 bases). The germline V and J ends were trimmed by 6 bases and 6 bases, with 10 bases remaining between them. Germline V gene data show CDR1 as SGHDT and CDR2 as YYEEEE. This CDR3 region has 12 residues. CDR3 DNA sequence: TGTGCCAGCATGGGGGCCGGCAATGAGCAGTTCTTC. This codes for CASMGAGNEQFF.